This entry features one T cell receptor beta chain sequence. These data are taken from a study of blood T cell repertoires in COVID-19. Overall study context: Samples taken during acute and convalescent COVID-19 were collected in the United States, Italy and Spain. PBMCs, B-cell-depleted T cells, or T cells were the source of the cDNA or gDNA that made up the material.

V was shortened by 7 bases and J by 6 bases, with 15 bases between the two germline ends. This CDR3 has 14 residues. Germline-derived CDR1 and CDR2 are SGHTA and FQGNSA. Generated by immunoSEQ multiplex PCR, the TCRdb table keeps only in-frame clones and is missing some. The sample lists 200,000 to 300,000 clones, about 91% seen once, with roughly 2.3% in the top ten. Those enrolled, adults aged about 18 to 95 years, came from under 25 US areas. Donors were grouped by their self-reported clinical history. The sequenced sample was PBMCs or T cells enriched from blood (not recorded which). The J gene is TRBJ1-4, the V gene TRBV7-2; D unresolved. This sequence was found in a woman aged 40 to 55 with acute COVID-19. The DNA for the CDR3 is TGTGCCAGCACCCGGGTCCTCGGGGATGAAAAACTGTTTTTT. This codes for CASTRVLGDEKLFF.